A single sample is the source of the 27 T cell receptor beta chains below, sequenced in a study of somatic mutations in cytotoxic T cells in rheumatoid arthritis (dated by TCRdb to the late 2010s). Receptors were amplified or captured by the immunoSEQ multiplex PCR assay. TCRdb stores this immuneACCESS table with in-frame sequences only. Part of the clones is absent; in the studies checked, under half of the shortfall reflects unresolved V genes, and no reason is known for the rest. Recorded for this sample are 15,000 to 20,000 clones; roughly 77% of them occurred a single time. In total, the top ten clones hold 11% to 15% of the sample. The sample comprised CD8+ T cells sorted from blood. The source is an adult with rheumatoid arthritis.

The V call is TRBV28, the J call TRBJ2-7, with 12 bases matching TRBD2. V was pared by 6 bases and J by 1 base, with 4 bases of the junction left unmatched. The CDR3 is 15 amino acids. Germline V gene lookup returns CDR1 MDHEN and CDR2 SYDVKM. DNA of the CDR3: TGTGCCAGCAGACAGACTAGCGGGAGATCCTACGAGCAGTACTTC. It encodes CASRQTSGRSYEQYF.

The V and J genes are TRBV7-6 and TRBJ2-7, with D perhaps matching TRBD2 (5 bases). V was clipped by 1 base and J by 6 bases, with 13 bases between them. The CDR3 length is 14 residues. The germline CDR1 and CDR2 sequences are SGHVS and FNYEAQ. The CDR3: CASSLGTELGEQYF. The CDR3 DNA is TGTGCCAGCAGCTTAGGGACTGAGTTGGGCGAGCAGTACTTC.

The rearrangement joins TRBV7-6 to TRBJ2-2, with D perhaps TRBD2 (6 bases). V lost 1 base, J lost 2 bases, and 11 bases lay in between. The germline gives CDR1 SGHVS, CDR2 FNYEAQ. The CDR3 runs 16 residues. CDR3 nucleotides: TGTGCCAGCAGCTTAGGGTACGGGGGTAACACCGGGGAGCTGTTTTTT. The encoded protein is CASSLGYGGNTGELFF.

This clone was observed a handful of times. This chain uses TRBV2 with TRBJ2-7; D is unresolved. The CDR3 length is 13 residues. CDR1 and CDR2 from the germline V gene are SNHLY and FYNNEI. V lost 6 bases, J lost 0 bases, and 9 bases lay in between. The CDR3 loop reads CASRGDISYEQYF. In DNA form, the CDR3 reads TGTGCCAGCAGGGGCGACATCTCCTACGAGCAGTACTTC.

This clone was seen a few times. V gene TRBV10-2 combines with J gene TRBJ2-7; either TRBD1 or TRBD2 may fit D (7 bases each). CDR1 is WSHSY and CDR2 is SAAADI in the germline V gene. The CDR3 has 16 amino acids. V shed 8 bases and J shed 3 bases, with 23 bases lying between them. This chain's CDR3 is CASQGGLRGLGYEQYF. The CDR3 bases are TGCGCCAGCCAGGGGGGGTTAAGGGGTTTAGGCTACGAGCAGTACTTC.

V and J are TRBV30 and TRBJ1-2; the match to TRBD1 covers 11 bases. The CDR3 sequence is 16 residues long. The germline CDR1 and CDR2 sequences are GTSNPN and SVGIG (reference sequence). Trimming took 0 bases from V and 2 from J; bases not matched to a gene: 5. This CDR3 is CAWSVWGQGGNYGYTF. Here the CDR3 DNA reads TGTGCCTGGAGTGTCTGGGGACAGGGGGGAAACTATGGCTACACCTTC.

V is TRBV29-1 and J is TRBJ2-1; a weak D match, TRBD1 (5 bases). Trimming left V 3 bases short and J 6 bases short, with 15 bases between. CDR1 is SQVTM, CDR2 ANQGSEA, per germline. The CDR3 sequence is 14 residues long. CDR3 nucleotides: TGCAGCGTTGATAGTCAGGGATACGTCAATGAGCAGTTCTTC. Translation gives CSVDSQGYVNEQFF.

CDR3 sequence reads: CASSDQDRLYEQYF. The CDR3 DNA sequence: TGTGCCAGCAGTGACCAGGACAGGCTATACGAGCAGTACTTC. The chain employs TRBV2 and TRBJ2-7, with 7 bases matching TRBD1. Looked up from germline, CDR1 is SNHLY and CDR2 is FYNNEI. Unmatched junction bases numbered 6, after V lost 3 bases and J lost 4 bases. This CDR3 comprises 14 residues.

The rearrangement uses TRBV6-4 and TRBJ1-2; D remains ambiguous. The germline gives CDR1 MRHNA, CDR2 SNTAGT. The CDR3 length is 13 residues. The V gene lost 2 bases and the J gene lost 4 bases, with 8 bases spanning the gap. The chain's CDR3 is CASSDGESYGYTF. The CDR3 DNA sequence: TGTGCCAGCAGTGACGGGGAATCCTATGGCTACACCTTC.

In its sample, this clone was seen a few times. The rearrangement links TRBV5-1 to TRBJ2-1; 8 bases fit TRBD2. The germline gives CDR1 SGHRS, CDR2 YFSETQ. This CDR3 has 14 residues. V was pared by 2 bases and J by 4 bases, with 2 bases of the junction left unmatched. DNA for the CDR3: TGCGCCAGCAGCTTAAGCGGGGGATACAATGAGCAGTTCTTC. This codes for CASSLSGGYNEQFF.

The chain employs TRBV5-4 and TRBJ1-3; D is uncertain. The V gene lost 0 bases and the J gene lost 2 bases, with 9 bases spanning the gap. Germline V gives CDR1 SGHNT, CDR2 YYREEE (reference sequence). This CDR3 has 15 residues. Here the CDR3 DNA reads TGTGCCAGCAGCTTGGCAGCTGGAGCTGGAAACACCATATATTTT. It encodes CASSLAAGAGNTIYF.

The genes are TRBV10-3 and TRBJ2-1; TRBD1 matches at 8 bases. Germline V gives CDR1 ENHRY, CDR2 SYGVKD. The CDR3 runs to 16 residues. The ends lost 3 bases at V and 3 bases at J; junction bases unmatched: 7. The CDR3 DNA follows: TGTGCCATCAGTGATCCTGACAGGGGATACTACAATGAGCAGTTCTTC. Translated: CAISDPDRGYYNEQFF.

This chain joins TRBV6-6 and TRBJ2-3; either TRBD1 or TRBD2 may fit D (5 bases each). V lost 1 base and J 3 bases, leaving 11 bases between the germline ends. In germline, CDR1 is MNHNY, CDR2 SVGAGI (reference sequence). The CDR3 runs 15 residues. As DNA, the CDR3 is TGTGCCAGCAGTTACTATGAGGGGCAGACAGATACGCAGTATTTT. It is translated as CASSYYEGQTDTQYF.

This clone was found a few times. The chain joins TRBV7-8 to TRBJ2-1; possibly TRBD2 for D (5 bases). CDR1 SGHVS and CDR2 FQNEAQ come from the germline V gene. There are 15 residues in the CDR3. The ends were cut back, 7 bases at V and 0 bases at J, with 13 bases in the middle. The CDR3 bases are TGTGCCAGCATCGGGGAGTCAGGCTCCTACAATGAGCAGTTCTTC. It encodes CASIGESGSYNEQFF.

The gene calls are TRBV7-9 and TRBJ1-1; possible D gene TRBD1, 5 bases. CDR1 is SEHNR and CDR2 is FQNEAQ in the germline V gene (reference sequence). V lost 2 bases and J lost 0, with 16 bases in between. This CDR3 comprises 17 residues. The chain's CDR3 is CASSLYQGGGLNTEAFF. The CDR3 coding sequence is TGTGCCAGCAGCTTATATCAGGGTGGAGGATTGAACACTGAAGCTTTCTTT.

This clone was seen only a few times. This sequence joins TRBV19 and TRBJ2-1; D gene ambiguous. The V and J ends lost 1 base and 2 bases respectively, with 6 bases between them. CDR3 length equals 14 residues. The germline V gene has CDR1 LNHDA and CDR2 SQIVND (reference sequence). As DNA, the CDR3 is TGTGCCAGTAGTATAGCAGCCCCCTACAATGAGCAGTTCTTC. Its translation: CASSIAAPYNEQFF.

The gene calls are TRBV10-3 and TRBJ1-1; D not resolved. V lost 4 bases and J 8 bases, leaving 11 bases between the germline ends. The CDR3 totals 12 residues. The V gene's germline CDR1 is ENHRY and CDR2 SYGVKD. The CDR3 is CAISAGAPEAFF. CDR3 coding DNA: TGTGCCATCAGTGCCGGAGCCCCGGAAGCTTTCTTT.

The chain has TRBV29-1 and TRBJ2-5; TRBD1 is a possible D gene (6 bases). The CDR3 is 12 residues long. Germline assignment: CDR1 SQVTM and CDR2 ANQGSEA. Trimming shortened V by 6 bases and J by 5 bases, and 13 bases separated the two germline ends. The CDR3 DNA reads TGCAGCGTAGACAGGAACGGGGAGACCCAGTACTTC. Translated, it gives CSVDRNGETQYF.

The chain couples TRBV11-2 to TRBJ1-1; 9 bases agree with TRBD1. Germline V gene lookup returns CDR1 SGHAT and CDR2 FQNNGV. This CDR3 has 13 residues. Trimming took 7 bases from V and 4 from J; bases not matched to a gene: 4. CDR3 sequence: CASIRQGVTEAFF. For the CDR3, the DNA is TGTGCCAGCATCCGACAGGGGGTCACTGAAGCTTTCTTT.

This clone showed up just once. In nucleotides, the CDR3 is TGTGCCAGTCAGATAGGGGACAGCGACTACAATGAGCAGTTCTTC. Its translation is CASQIGDSDYNEQFF. This chain connects TRBV6-5 to TRBJ2-1, with TRBD1 matching over 7 bases. Germline V gene data show CDR1 as MNHEY and CDR2 as SVGAGI. The CDR3 has 15 amino acids. Trimming took 9 bases from V and 3 from J; bases not matched to a gene: 11.

This chain connects TRBV6-5 to TRBJ2-1; D assignment may be TRBD1 or TRBD2 (5 bases each). This CDR3 comprises 15 residues. CDR1 MNHEY and CDR2 SVGAGI come from the germline V gene. Trimming removed 1 base from V and 0 bases from J, with 7 bases in between. The CDR3 loop reads CASSYLGDSYNEQFF. The CDR3 DNA sequence: TGTGCCAGCAGTTACTTGGGGGACTCCTACAATGAGCAGTTCTTC.

J is TRBJ2-1 and V is TRBV13, with D possibly being TRBD2 (6 bases). CDR1 is PRHDT and CDR2 is FYEKMQ in the germline V gene (reference sequence). The CDR3 spans 16 residues. Trimming cost V 2 bases and J 3 bases, with 14 bases left between them. DNA of the CDR3: TGTGCCAGCAGCTTAAGTTGGACTACCCTCTACAATGAGCAGTTCTTC. Translating gives CASSLSWTTLYNEQFF.

The rearrangement links TRBV27 to TRBJ1-5, with D possibly matching TRBD1 (5 bases). The V end was cut by 2 bases, the J end by 3 bases, with 8 bases between. Looked up from germline, CDR1 is MNHEY and CDR2 is SMNVEV (reference sequence). The CDR3 extends over 14 amino acids. In DNA form, the CDR3 reads TGTGCCAGCAGTTTAGGACAAATCAATCAGCCCCAGCATTTT. It yields the protein CASSLGQINQPQHF.

The chain recombines TRBV11-2 with TRBJ2-7; the match to TRBD1 covers 8 bases. With V trimmed by 1 base and J by 3 bases, 5 bases remained unmatched. The CDR3 totals 15 residues. CDR1 and CDR2 (germline): SGHAT, FQNNGV. In nucleotides, the CDR3 is TGTGCCAGCAGCTTAGCCCAGGGACAGGTCTACGAGCAGTACTTC. Protein: CASSLAQGQVYEQYF.

V and J are TRBV19 and TRBJ2-7; a weak D match, TRBD1 (6 bases). This CDR3 has 12 residues. The V gene lost 5 bases and the J gene lost 3 bases, with 8 bases spanning the gap. CDR1 is LNHDA and CDR2 is SQIVND in the germline V gene (reference sequence). The CDR3 nucleotides are TGTGCCAGTAGTCCGACAGGCTACGAGCAGTACTTC. It encodes CASSPTGYEQYF.

The rearrangement links TRBV21-1 to TRBJ1-2. TRBV21-1 is tagged as a pseudogene. The CDR3 spans 14 residues. The CDR3 protein is CASGRTNSNYGYTF. CDR3 sequence (DNA): TGTGCCAGCGGACGAACCAATTCTAACTATGGCTACACCTTC.

The chain employs TRBV7-9 and TRBJ2-1, with D possibly matching TRBD1 (5 bases). Trimming cost V 4 bases and J 8 bases, with 18 bases left between them. CDR3 length: 15 residues. Per germline, CDR1 SEHNR and CDR2 FQNEAQ (reference sequence). CDR3 sequence reads: CASSSTSTALDEQFF. The CDR3 nucleotides read TGTGCCAGCAGCTCTACCTCGACAGCGTTGGATGAGCAGTTCTTC.